This TCR beta chain was captured by sequencing in a study of graft-versus-host responses after intestinal transplantation. Study-wide context: The transplants performed in recipients were multivisceral, liver-intestinal, or isolated intestinal.

Responder cells labeled with CFSE (200,000) were co-plated with irradiated stimulator cells labeled with violet dye (200,000). This clone has just a few counts. Clones were read by immunoSEQ multiplex PCR, and TCRdb kept only the in-frame ones, dropping some. The sample has 20,000 to 25,000 clones, 33% seen once. The sequence was collected from a human patient who received an intestinal transplant. The source was alloreactive CD8+ T cells from a mixed lymphocyte reaction culture, collected before intestinal transplant. The sample's subset: CFSE-low proliferating T cells sorted from roughly 6-day pre-transplant mixed lymphocyte reaction (GvH or HvG direction).

In DNA form, the CDR3 reads TGTGCCAGCAGCGCTAATCGAACCCCGCAGTATTTT. This gives the protein CASSANRTPQYF. The chain carries TRBV9 and TRBJ2-3; no definite D call. Germline values: CDR1 SGDLS, CDR2 YYNGEE. CDR3 length: 12 residues. The ends were cut back, 3 bases at V and 10 bases at J, with 12 bases in the middle.